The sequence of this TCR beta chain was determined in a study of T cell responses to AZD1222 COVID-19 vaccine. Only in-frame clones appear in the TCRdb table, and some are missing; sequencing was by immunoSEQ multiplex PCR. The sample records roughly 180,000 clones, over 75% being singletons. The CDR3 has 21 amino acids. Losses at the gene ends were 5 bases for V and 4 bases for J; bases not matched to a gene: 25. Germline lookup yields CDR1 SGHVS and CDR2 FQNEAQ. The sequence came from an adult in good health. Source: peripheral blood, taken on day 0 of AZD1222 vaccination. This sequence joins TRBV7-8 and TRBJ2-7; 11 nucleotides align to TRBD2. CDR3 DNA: TGTGCCAGCAGCCCCACGGTCGGGGCTAGCGGGGGGCACGGGGACCCATACGAGCAGTACTTC. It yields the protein CASSPTVGASGGHGDPYEQYF.